This is a list of T cell receptor beta chains from one sample in a study of blood T cell repertoires in COVID-19. Measured with immunoSEQ multiplex PCR; TCRdb has only the in-frame clones, and not every one. The sample includes 20,000 to 30,000 clones, about 92% of them seen just once. Sequencing was done on a sample of peripheral blood. The receptors stem from a human donor in a cohort sampled during active COVID-19. Both conserved end residues are part of each CDR3. A D gene is named only where the DNA matches it firmly. Size values are once, few and many counts, or a class for expanded clones, and some rows have none.

clone size | J gene | V gene | D gene | CDR3 DNA | CDR3 protein
few | TRBJ1-5 | TRBV7-2 | . | TGTGCCAGCAGCTTAGACGGCGGGGGCACTGGGGGGAGCAATCAGCCCCAGCATTTT | CASSLDGGGTGGSNQPQHF
. | TRBJ1-5 | TRBV27 | . | TGTGCCAGCAGTTTAGTCGGCAGGGGTAGCAATCAGCCCCAGCATTTT | CASSLVGRGSNQPQHF
. | TRBJ1-2 | TRBV6-2/TRBV6-3 | TRBD1 | TGTGCCAGCAGTTTCCGGGACAGGCAAATCTATGGCTACACCTTC | CASSFRDRQIYGYTF
. | TRBJ2-1 | TRBV7-9 | . | TGTGCCAGCAGCTTCCAGGGTCGTGATGAGCAGTTCTTC | CASSFQGRDEQFF
. | TRBJ2-1 | TRBV5-4 | TRBD2 | TGTGCCAGCAGCGAGACGGGACTAGCGAGCAATGAGCAGTTCTTC | CASSETGLASNEQFF
. | TRBJ1-1 | TRBV7-2 | . | TGTGCCAGCAGCCCTAGAAGTAGCACTGAAGCTTTCTTT | CASSPRSSTEAFF
. | TRBJ2-1 | TRBV6-6 | . | TGTGCCAGCAGTTACTCGACAGGCTATGAGCAGTTCTTC | CASSYSTGYEQFF
. | TRBJ2-6 | TRBV2 | . | TGTGCCAGCCTACTACAGGGAATGTCTGGGGCCAACGTCCTGACTTTC | CASLLQGMSGANVLTF
. | TRBJ1-2 | TRBV5-6 | . | TGTGCCAGCAGCTTGGCCCCCATCCATGGCTACACCTTC | CASSLAPIHGYTF
. | TRBJ2-7 | TRBV7-9 | TRBD1 | TGTGCCAGCAGCCAGAGGGGGACAGGGAAATCCTACGAGCAGTACTTC | CASSQRGTGKSYEQYF
. | TRBJ2-6 | TRBV11-3 | TRBD2 | TGTGCCAGCAGCTTAGAGGCCCGGGGGACTAGCGGCCGCACTGGGGCCAACGTCCTGACTTTC | CASSLEARGTSGRTGANVLTF
. | TRBJ1-1 | TRBV6-5 | . | TGTGCCAGCAGTTACTCGGCTTCGATGAACACTGAAGCTTTCTTT | CASSYSASMNTEAFF
. | TRBJ2-1 | TRBV7-9 | TRBD1 | TGTGCCAGCAGCCGACGGACAGGGGGCTCCTACAATGAGCAGTTCTTC | CASSRRTGGSYNEQFF
. | TRBJ1-2 | TRBV9 | . | TGTGCCAGCGGAGGGGATGGGTATGGCTACACCTTC | CASGGDGYGYTF
once | TRBJ1-2 | TRBV11-3 | TRBD1 | TGTGCCAGCAGCACGGGACAGGGGAACTATGGCTACACCTTC | CASSTGQGNYGYTF
. | TRBJ2-6 | TRBV28 | TRBD1 | TGTGCCAGCAAGCTGCAGGACAGGGCGACCGGGGCCAACGTCCTGACTTTC | CASKLQDRATGANVLTF
. | TRBJ2-7 | TRBV5-6 | TRBD2 | TGTGCCAGCAGCTTAGTGACTAGCGGCCCCAAGGACTTC | CASSLVTSGPKDF
. | TRBJ2-2 | TRBV5-1 | . | TGCGCCAGCAGCTTTCAGGCCAGGCAGGACACCGGGGAGCTGTTTTTT | CASSFQARQDTGELFF
. | TRBJ2-4 | TRBV2 | . | TGTGCCAGCAGTGAAGGACAGGTTTTAGCCAAAAACATTCAGTACTTC | CASSEGQVLAKNIQYF
once | TRBJ2-3 | TRBV11-2 | TRBD2 | TGTGCCAGCAGCCCTAGCGGGGGCACGAGCTATACGCAGTATTTT | CASSPSGGTSYTQYF
few | TRBJ2-3 | TRBV29-1 | . | TGCAGCGTTGAGGACACCACGGAGTATTTT | CSVEDTTEYF
. | TRBJ1-4 | TRBV5-6 | TRBD1 | TGTGCCAGCAGCTTCGGACAGGGAGGTAGTGAAAAACTGTTTTTT | CASSFGQGGSEKLFF
. | TRBJ1-5 | TRBV6-5 | TRBD1 | TGTGCCAGCAGTTGGGACAGGGTTCATCAGCCCCAGCATTTT | CASSWDRVHQPQHF
. | TRBJ2-7 | TRBV9 | TRBD1 | TGTGCCAGCAGCGGGCCGACAGGGGGTAGGTCCTACGAGCAGTACTTC | CASSGPTGGRSYEQYF
once | TRBJ2-4 | TRBV5-1 | TRBD1 | TGCGCCAGCAGCTTGGCCGGTACGGCCAGGGGGCAAGGAAACATTCAGTACTTC | CASSLAGTARGQGNIQYF
. | TRBJ2-1 | TRBV12-3/TRBV12-4 | TRBD2 | TGTGCCAGCAGTTTAAGCGGGATGGAGCAGTTCTTC | CASSLSGMEQFF
. | TRBJ1-3 | TRBV9 | . | TGTGCCAGCAGCGTAGACCCGGGGACTGGAAACACCATATATTTT | CASSVDPGTGNTIYF
. | TRBJ1-2 | TRBV4-1 | . | TGCGCCAGCGGCTTCCCGGCGGGTCTGGATGGCTACACCTTC | CASGFPAGLDGYTF
. | TRBJ1-1 | TRBV3-1/TRBV3-2 | . | TGTGCCAGCAGCTCGACAGCCCCTGAAGCTTTCTTT | CASSSTAPEAFF
. | TRBJ1-2 | TRBV5-6 | . | TGTGCCAGCAGCTTGGGGGGGCTCTATGGCTACACCTTC | CASSLGGLYGYTF
once | TRBJ2-7 | TRBV27 | TRBD1 | TGTGCCAGCAGTTTTAGCACGCCGGGACAGGGACTAAGGCAGTACTTC | CASSFSTPGQGLRQYF
. | TRBJ2-5 | TRBV7-2 | TRBD2 | TGTGCCAGCAGCTTAGGACTAGCGGGGGGCCCCCAAGAGACCCAGTACTTC | CASSLGLAGGPQETQYF
once | TRBJ2-2 | TRBV11-3 | TRBD1 | TGTGCCAGCAGCCCAGACAGGGGCCCCACCGGGGAGCTGTTTTTT | CASSPDRGPTGELFF